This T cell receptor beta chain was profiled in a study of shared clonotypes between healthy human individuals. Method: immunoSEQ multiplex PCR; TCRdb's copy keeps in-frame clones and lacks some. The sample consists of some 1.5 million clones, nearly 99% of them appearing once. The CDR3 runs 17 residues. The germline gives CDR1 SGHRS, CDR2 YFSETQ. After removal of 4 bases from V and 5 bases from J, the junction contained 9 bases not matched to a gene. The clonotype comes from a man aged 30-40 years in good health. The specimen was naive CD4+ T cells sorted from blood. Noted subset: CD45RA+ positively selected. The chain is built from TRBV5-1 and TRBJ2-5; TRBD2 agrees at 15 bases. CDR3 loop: CASSLPGLAGGGETQYF. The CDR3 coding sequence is TGCGCCAGCAGCCTGCCGGGACTAGCGGGAGGAGGGGAGACCCAGTACTTC. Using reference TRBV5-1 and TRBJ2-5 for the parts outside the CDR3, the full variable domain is KAGVTQTPRYLIKTRGQQVTLSCSPISGHRSVSWYQQTPGQGLQFLFEYFSETQRNKGNFPGRFSGRQFSNSRSEMNVSTLELGDSALYLCASSLPGLAGGGETQYFGPGTRLLVL.